The entry that follows covers one TCR beta chain sequence. Germline-derived CDR1 and CDR2 are ENHRY and SYGVKD. The length of the CDR3 is 18 residues. This entry belongs to a study of T cells expressing NK-cell markers. The overall study: Obtained from sorted CD3+CD56+NKG2C+, CD3+CD56+NKG2C- and CD3+CD56-NKG2C+ T cells were the TCR beta repertoires.

Reprocessing the 5' RACE reads, TCRdb reports a single entry for every CDR3 protein and omits DNA. The record lists 550,000 to 600,000 distinct CDR3 sequences, of which the ten most abundant hold approximately 3.6%. Sequences were obtained from blood T cells: a sorted CD56 or NKG2C T cell subset, CD4+ or CD8+ T cells, or bulk PBMC T cells (not recorded which). The V and J genes are TRBV10-3 and TRBJ2-3; TCRdb proposes TRBD1, but this gene call is untestable without DNA. The sequence came from a man aged 18 to 29 in good health. The CDR3 loop is CAISDIPTGQEFLNTQYF.